One T cell receptor (beta chain) is described in this entry. Its target is unknown. This record belongs to a study of T-cell memory formation after mild COVID-19. Overall study: Among the donors, TCR clusters were largely specific to each donor.

This CDR3 has 15 residues. Germline lookup yields CDR1 SQVTM and CDR2 ANQGSEA. V was trimmed by 4 bases and J by 0 bases, leaving 16 bases between them. One entry per CDR3 protein results from TCRdb running MiXCR on the 5' RACE reads. The table shows some 600,000 distinct CDR3 sequences, with around 16% occurring only once. Findings and caveats of the study: Clones contracting day 15 to 85 were balanced CD4/CD8; later expanders leaned CD4+. Among contracting clones, CD4+ were mainly CM/EM and CD8+ enriched in EMRA. Certain responding clones were present in pre-infection memory, suggesting participation of cross-reactive memory.

V and J are TRBV29-1 and TRBJ2-7; either TRBD1 or TRBD2 may fit D (6 bases each). This TCR came from an adult woman who had mild COVID-19 (a few samples of this study predate the infection). Cell type and time point are not known. Sample: PBMCs or a T cell subset sorted from them (not recorded which). CDR3 protein: CSVGDTGLPSYEQYF. CDR3 DNA sequence: TGCAGCGTTGGGGACACTGGACTACCCTCCTACGAGCAGTACTTC.